This T cell receptor (beta chain) appears in the sequencing data of a study of cytomegalovirus exposure and HLA in healthy donors. Findings and caveats of the study: When a later analysis was performed, an Asian-associated ancestry cluster reportedly had fewer N-insertions than the roughly 700-donor mean. Presence/absence results assume similar sequencing depth per donor, which may not hold.

Primers included in the PCR were 60 Vbeta and 13 Jbeta primers. The method was immunoSEQ multiplex PCR; TCRdb's version includes in-frame clones alone and lacks a portion of them. The data show fewer than 250,000 clones, with over 80% seen just once and over 1% held by the top ten. V gave up 3 bases and J gave up 7 bases, with 10 bases separating them. The germline V gene has CDR1 SGHDT and CDR2 YYEEEE. CDR3 length: 13 residues. Notes on this clone: Its target is not known.

This clonotype was sampled from a man aged 25 to 40 in good health and CMV-seronegative. Sequencing was carried out using PBMCs. The chain uses TRBV5-6 and TRBJ1-4; a possible D gene is TRBD1 (6 bases). In nucleotides, the CDR3 is TGTGCCAGCAGCTCGGTAGGGGGTGAAAAACTGTTTTTT. Residues: CASSSVGGEKLFF.